These 4 T cell receptor beta chains were all obtained from the same sample, sequenced in a study of T-cell reconstitution after alpha-beta-depleted transplantation in children. It was with unique molecular identifiers that the TCRbeta library was prepared. TCRdb recomputed calls from the PCR reads with MiXCR, one row per CDR3 protein. There are nearly 400,000 distinct CDR3 sequences in the sample; roughly 20% occur only once, and 3.8% lies in the top ten. This specimen consisted of PBMCs from the stem cell graft donor, obtained from the stem cell graft. The receptors originated from a human donor who donated a stem cell graft to a child with acute myeloid leukemia.

This clonotype was detected only once. V is TRBV9 and J is TRBJ2-2; 7 bases line up with TRBD2. J lost 8 bases, V lost 4 bases, and 11 bases had no gene match. The length of the CDR3 is 15 residues. From germline, CDR1 is SGDLS and CDR2 YYNGEE. CDR3 sequence (DNA): TGTGCCAGCAGCCCCCGGGACTACTCCCCGGGGGAGCTGTTTTTT. Translating it yields CASSPRDYSPGELFF.

This clonotype has only a few counts. The V gene is TRBV5-1, the J gene TRBJ2-3; the D gene is possibly TRBD2 (6 bases). This CDR3 is 16 amino acids long. The V gene lost 0 bases and the J gene lost 0 bases, with 11 bases spanning the gap. The germline gives CDR1 SGHRS, CDR2 YFSETQ. Written as DNA, the CDR3 is TGCGCCAGCAGCTTGGAGGGCGGGACGAGCACAGATACGCAGTATTTT. It specifies CASSLEGGTSTDTQYF.

V and J are TRBV28 and TRBJ1-2, with a possible D match to TRBD1 (5 bases). The germline V gene encodes CDR1 MDHEN and CDR2 SYDVKM. V shed 1 base and J shed 2 bases, with 8 bases lying between them. This CDR3 spans 14 amino acids. Here the CDR3 DNA reads TGTGCCAGCAGTTTATTCGCAGGGAACTATGGCTACACCTTC. This sequence encodes CASSLFAGNYGYTF.

This clonotype has a handful of counts. This chain links TRBV7-2 with TRBJ2-1, with 7 nucleotides matching TRBD1. The CDR3 totals 16 residues. V dropped 3 bases and J dropped 2; count of bases not matched to a gene: 7. The V gene's germline CDR1 is SGHTA and CDR2 FQGNSA. The CDR3 spells CASSFPRGRAYNEQFF. For the CDR3, the DNA is TGTGCCAGCAGCTTCCCTAGGGGGCGGGCCTACAATGAGCAGTTCTTC.